The rows below give T cell receptor beta chains drawn from one sample of a study of response to subunit inactivated influenza vaccine. TCRdb ran MiXCR on the RT-PCR reads and lists one entry per CDR3 protein. This table has more than 450,000 distinct CDR3 sequences, less than 10% appearing once. Sequences were derived from PBMCs from blood, sampled less than 30 months after vaccination. The receptors stem from a man between 50 and 69 years old who received an inactivated influenza vaccine. The CDR3 runs from the conserved cysteine through the conserved F or W. A D gene is named only where the DNA matches it firmly. Only part of the rows carry a size: once, few, many, or a class if the clone is expanded.

CDR3nt,CDR3aa,v_gene,d_gene,abundance,j_gene
TGTGCCAGCAGTTCTGGGCAGGGAGTAACTAATGAAAAACTGTTTTTT,CASSSGQGVTNEKLFF,TRBV12-3/TRBV12-4,.,.,TRBJ1-4
TGTGCCAGCAGTACCGGGACAGGGGCTCTAGCCAAAAACATTCAGTACTTC,CASSTGTGALAKNIQYF,TRBV25-1,TRBD1,.,TRBJ2-4
TGCGCCAGCAGCCAAGTGACAGGGACCGAGCAGTACTTC,CASSQVTGTEQYF,TRBV4-3,TRBD1,few,TRBJ2-7
TGCGCCAGCAGTCTACGATCCGAAAACGGGCCATTCGAACAAGACGGTACGCAGTATTTT,CASSLRSENGPFEQDGTQYF,TRBV23-1,.,few,TRBJ2-3
TGTGCTAGTGGTTTGGTACTAGGGACAGGGTTCCACGAGCAGTACTTC,CASGLVLGTGFHEQYF,TRBV12-5,TRBD1,many,TRBJ2-7
TGCGCCAGCAGCCGGGACGGCAATCAGCCCCAGCATTTT,CASSRDGNQPQHF,TRBV5-1,.,many,TRBJ1-5
TGTGCCAGCATCAGACGGGGGATTGGAAACACCATATATTTT,CASIRRGIGNTIYF,TRBV28,.,many,TRBJ1-3
TGCAGTGCTGAACCACTGACAGTGGAGGGCAATCAGCCCCAGCATTTT,CSAEPLTVEGNQPQHF,TRBV20-1,.,.,TRBJ1-5
TGCAGTGCCAAGCGCGACAGTGACAATCAGCCCCAGCATTTT,CSAKRDSDNQPQHF,TRBV20-1,.,many,TRBJ1-5
TGTGCCAGCAGACAGGGGGGCAGCTCCTACGATGAGCAGTTCTTC,CASRQGGSSYDEQFF,TRBV12-3/TRBV12-4,TRBD1,.,TRBJ2-1
TGTGCCAGCAGCCCAGGGCCCGGTGAAGAGACCCAGTACTTC,CASSPGPGEETQYF,TRBV5-6,.,.,TRBJ2-5
TGTGCCAGCAGCCAAACCCCCGGGACGGCGCAGTTCTTC,CASSQTPGTAQFF,TRBV3-1,.,few,TRBJ2-1